One sample yielded the 2 T cell receptor beta chains listed below, sequenced in a study of human T cells and chemical hapten exposure. Noted time point: patch test 1, 2 weeks after DPC sensitization. Treatment meaning: therapeutic diphenylcyclopropenone sensitization with weekly scalp DPC. Using its own MiXCR run on the RACE reads, TCRdb lists one record per CDR3 protein. The table shows roughly 180,000 distinct CDR3 sequences, with roughly 15% occurring only once. This specimen consisted of whole blood, obtained in connection with sensitization to the hapten diphenylcyclopropenone (DPC). The receptor source for this set is a woman in her twenties or thirties with alopecia areata. Some clones in this sample may be carry-over from other donors' samples.

This clonotype was seen repeatedly, ten times or more. V and J are TRBV10-1 and TRBJ2-5; D perhaps matches TRBD1 (6 bases). The CDR3 has 16 residues. Germline lookup yields CDR1 WNHNN and CDR2 SYGVQD (reference sequence). The V end lost 11 bases, the J end lost 7 bases, and 29 bases lay between the germline ends. The CDR3, as DNA: TGCGCCTCCCGGCGGATGAGGGACACTGAAGAGGGGACCCAGTACTTC. This encodes CASRRMRDTEEGTQYF.

This clonotype showed up just a few times. The genes are TRBV9 and TRBJ1-3; D is unclear. The CDR3 runs 13 residues. Deletions cut 0 bases from V and 8 bases from J, with 9 bases between. Germline V CDR1 and CDR2: SGDLS, YYNGEE. Here the CDR3 reads CASSVAGKDTIYF. The CDR3 nucleotides are TGTGCCAGCAGCGTAGCTGGGAAGGACACCATATATTTT.